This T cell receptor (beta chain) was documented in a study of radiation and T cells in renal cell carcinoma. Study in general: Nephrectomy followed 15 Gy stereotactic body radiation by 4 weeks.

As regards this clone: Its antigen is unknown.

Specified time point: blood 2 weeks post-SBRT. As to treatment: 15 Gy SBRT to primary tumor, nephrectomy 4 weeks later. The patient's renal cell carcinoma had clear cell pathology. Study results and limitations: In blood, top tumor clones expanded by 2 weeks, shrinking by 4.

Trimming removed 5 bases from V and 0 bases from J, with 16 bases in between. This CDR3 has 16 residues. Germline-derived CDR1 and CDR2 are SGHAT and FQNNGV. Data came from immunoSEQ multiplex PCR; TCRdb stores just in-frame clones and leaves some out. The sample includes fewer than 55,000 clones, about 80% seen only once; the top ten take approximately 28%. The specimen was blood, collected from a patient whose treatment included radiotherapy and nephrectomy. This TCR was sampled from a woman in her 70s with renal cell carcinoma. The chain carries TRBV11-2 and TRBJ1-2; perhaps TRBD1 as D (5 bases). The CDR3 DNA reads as TGTGCCAGCAGCCCCCCGGTGGGGGGTACTAACTATGGCTACACCTTC. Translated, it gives CASSPPVGGTNYGYTF.